A selection of T cell receptor beta chains follows, all from one sample in a study of spatial heterogeneity in lung cancer. MiXCR was run by TCRdb on the 5' RACE reads, yielding one entry per CDR3 protein. This table has about 10,000 distinct CDR3 sequences, 20% to 25% appearing once. The starting material was PBMCs, obtained at follow-up. The receptors derive from a male donor with early-stage non-small cell lung cancer. Both conserved end residues are part of each CDR3. D genes are given only for firm matches. Expanded clones get a size class; other rows say once, few or many, or leave the size out.

size,D,V,J,DNA,CDR3
many,TRBD2,TRBV27,TRBJ2-1,TGTGCCTCAGGGAGGGCCTACAATGAGCAGTTCTTC,CASGRAYNEQFF
-,TRBD2,TRBV24-1,TRBJ2-1,TGTGCCACCAGTGGACGGGGGGACTCCTACAATGAGCAGTTCTTC,CATSGRGDSYNEQFF
-,TRBD2,TRBV7-9,TRBJ2-1,TGTGCCAGCAGCATAAGCGGGGGGGCTTACAATGAGCAGTTCTTC,CASSISGGAYNEQFF
many,-,TRBV29-1,TRBJ2-3,TGCAGCGTTGCCCCCAAGAGCACAGATACGCAGTATTTT,CSVAPKSTDTQYF
few,-,TRBV10-3,TRBJ2-1,TGTGCCATCATGCGGACCGGGACTCCTGGCAATGAGCAGTTCTTC,CAIMRTGTPGNEQFF
few,TRBD1,TRBV24-1,TRBJ1-4,TGTGCCACCAGTGATTCCGACAGGGCAATTCGTGAAAAACTGTTTTTT,CATSDSDRAIREKLFF
few,-,TRBV24-1,TRBJ2-2,TGTGCCACCAGTGATTACCAGGACACCGGGGAGCTGTTTTTT,CATSDYQDTGELFF
few,TRBD2,TRBV5-1,TRBJ2-7,TGCGCCAGCAGCTTGACTAGCGGGAGGAGATCCTACGAGCAGTACTTC,CASSLTSGRRSYEQYF
many,-,TRBV6-5,TRBJ1-2,TGTGCCAGCAGTTACTCAGTGGTTAACTATGGCTACACCTTC,CASSYSVVNYGYTF
medium-sized,-,TRBV6-5,TRBJ2-7,TGTGCCAGCAGTTACTCGAAGGGGTCCGAGCAGTACTTC,CASSYSKGSEQYF
-,-,TRBV5-1,TRBJ1-1,TGCGCCAGCAGCTTGGGTCGCGGGGACACTGAAGCTTTCTTT,CASSLGRGDTEAFF
few,-,TRBV11-2,TRBJ2-2,TGTGCCAGCGCCCGGAAGTGGAACGGGGAGCTGTTTTTT,CASARKWNGELFF
-,-,TRBV3-1,TRBJ1-2,TGTGCCAGCAGCCTACGGACAGCAGATGGCTACACCTTC,CASSLRTADGYTF
many,-,TRBV28,TRBJ2-5,TGTGCCAGCATTGGGGGCAACATCGTCCAAGAGACCCAGTACTTC,CASIGGNIVQETQYF
medium-sized,-,TRBV28,TRBJ2-5,TGTGCCAGCAGTTTCCCCCTCGGGTTGGAGACCCAGTACTTC,CASSFPLGLETQYF
once,-,TRBV28,TRBJ2-5,TGTGCCAGCAGTGCCGGCGGGACAGTGGTATTGGAGACCCAGTACTTC,CASSAGGTVVLETQYF
medium-sized,TRBD1,TRBV5-1,TRBJ2-5,TGCGCCAGCAGCTTGGGGACAGGGGACGGAGAGACCCAGTACTTC,CASSLGTGDGETQYF
medium-sized,-,TRBV5-1,TRBJ2-7,TGCGCCAGCAGCGCGGGTGTCCACGAGCAGTACTTC,CASSAGVHEQYF
many,TRBD1,TRBV27,TRBJ2-7,TGTGCCAGCGCCCTGACAGGGAGATGGTCCTACGAGCAGTACTTC,CASALTGRWSYEQYF
-,-,TRBV11-3,TRBJ2-2,TGTGCCAGCAGCTTGGATGGGCCGGACACCGGGGAGCTGTTTTTT,CASSLDGPDTGELFF
-,TRBD1,TRBV19,TRBJ1-4,TGTGCCAGTAGTGCCACCGGGACAGGGTCTGAAAAACTGTTTTTT,CASSATGTGSEKLFF
-,-,TRBV4-1,TRBJ2-7,TGCGCCAGCAGCCGAACGGCGCAGGGTAACTCCTACGAGCAGTACTTC,CASSRTAQGNSYEQYF
-,-,TRBV29-1,TRBJ2-7,TGCAGCGTTGGCGGGCGGCTTGGGGCCTACGAGCAGTACTTC,CSVGGRLGAYEQYF
few,-,TRBV18,TRBJ2-7,TGTGCCAGCTCACAGGTCACCTACGAGCAGTACTTC,CASSQVTYEQYF
medium-sized,-,TRBV7-3,TRBJ1-1,TGTGCCAGCAGCCCAAACCCCCAGGAGGCAGCTTTCTTT,CASSPNPQEAAFF
few,-,TRBV6-1,TRBJ1-1,TGTGCCAGCAGTGCAATGGGCCAGAACACTGAAGCTTTCTTT,CASSAMGQNTEAFF
many,TRBD2,TRBV4-1,TRBJ2-3,TGCGCCAGCAGCCGTACCGGGGGGGGGTCAGATACGCAGTATTTT,CASSRTGGGSDTQYF
few,-,TRBV18,TRBJ2-7,TGTGCCAGCTCCCCCACGGAGGCTAGCTCCTACGAGCAGTACTTC,CASSPTEASSYEQYF
few,-,TRBV6-6,TRBJ2-1,TGTGCCAGCAGTTGGGGCGGGAACAATGAGCAGTTCTTC,CASSWGGNNEQFF
few,-,TRBV3-1,TRBJ2-4,TGTGCCAGCAGCCAATCAGCTAACATTCAGTACTTC,CASSQSANIQYF
-,-,TRBV5-4,TRBJ1-4,TGTGCCAGCAGCTTGGCGAGTGAAAAACTGTTTTTT,CASSLASEKLFF
-,-,TRBV4-1,TRBJ1-4,TGCGCCAGCAGCCAAATAGACATGGGCTTCTTCGACGAAAAACTGTTTTTT,CASSQIDMGFFDEKLFF
-,TRBD1,TRBV12-3/TRBV12-4,TRBJ1-3,TGTGCCAGCACCCCAGGGGGACACTCTGGAAACACCATATATTTT,CASTPGGHSGNTIYF
many,TRBD1,TRBV29-1,TRBJ1-1,TGCAGCGGGGGACAGGGTATAGACACTGAAGCTTTCTTT,CSGGQGIDTEAFF
many,-,TRBV20-1,TRBJ2-7,TGCAGTGCTAGAGGGACAGAGAGCTCCTACGAGCAGTACTTC,CSARGTESSYEQYF
many,-,TRBV29-1,TRBJ2-1,TGCAGCGCGGGGGTCTACAATGAGCAGTTCTTC,CSAGVYNEQFF
medium-sized,-,TRBV5-6,TRBJ1-1,TGTGCCAGCAGCTTGGGAAGTGGTACTGAAGCTTTCTTT,CASSLGSGTEAFF
medium-sized,TRBD1,TRBV24-1,TRBJ1-5,TGTGCCACCAGCGCAGGCCTACAGGGGGAGAGCAATCAGCCCCAGCATTTT,CATSAGLQGESNQPQHF
-,TRBD2,TRBV29-1,TRBJ2-1,TGCAGCGTCCCGCAACTAGCGGGAGGCAATGAGCAGTTCTTC,CSVPQLAGGNEQFF
many,-,TRBV12-3/TRBV12-4,TRBJ1-5,TGTGCCAGCAGTCCGGGACTCTATAGCAATCAGCCCCAGCATTTT,CASSPGLYSNQPQHF
many,-,TRBV27,TRBJ2-7,TGTGCCAGCAGTTCCCTCTACGAGCAGTACTTC,CASSSLYEQYF
many,TRBD1,TRBV11-2,TRBJ2-1,TGTGCCAGCAGCTTAGACACAGGGGGCTCCCACAATGAGCAGTTCTTC,CASSLDTGGSHNEQFF
-,-,TRBV30,TRBJ1-5,TGTGCCTGGAGTGTAAGCTATGGAGGCCAGCCCCAGCATTTT,CAWSVSYGGQPQHF
many,-,TRBV6-1,TRBJ2-1,TGTGCCAGACTAGGCATTATACCCCGAGAGCAGTTCTTC,CARLGIIPREQFF
few,-,TRBV20-1,TRBJ1-1,TGCAGTGCTGTTTTTGTCGCAGGGGCGGGTAGGACTGAAGCTTTCTTT,CSAVFVAGAGRTEAFF
many,-,TRBV6-5,TRBJ1-1,TGTGCCAGTCGTCAGGCGCCCGGTGGGGTTTTCTTT,CASRQAPGGVFF
-,-,TRBV20-1,TRBJ2-7,TGCAGTGCTAAACGGGACCGGGCCTACGAGCAGTACTTC,CSAKRDRAYEQYF
-,TRBD2,TRBV11-2,TRBJ2-3,TGTGCCAGCAGCCCGAGCGGGGGAACAGATACGCAGTATTTT,CASSPSGGTDTQYF
medium-sized,-,TRBV7-9,TRBJ1-1,TGTGCCAGCAGCCATAGAAGGTTGGGGAACACTGAAGCTTTCTTT,CASSHRRLGNTEAFF
medium-sized,-,TRBV11-2,TRBJ2-2,TGTGCCAGCAGCTCCCTGTGGGGGGGGCGGAACACCGGGGAGCTGTTTTTT,CASSSLWGGRNTGELFF
-,-,TRBV28,TRBJ1-2,TGTGCCAGCAGCGCCCACACAGCCCCTCCTGGCTACACCTTC,CASSAHTAPPGYTF
medium-sized,TRBD2,TRBV20-1,TRBJ2-1,TGCAGTGCTCTAGCGGGAGGCTGGGGTGAGCAGTTCTTC,CSALAGGWGEQFF
medium-sized,-,TRBV7-3,TRBJ2-7,TGTGCCAGCAGCTTAATGGCAGGACCCTCCTACGAGCAGTACTTC,CASSLMAGPSYEQYF